This T cell receptor (beta chain) was recorded in a study of T cell responses to AZD1222 COVID-19 vaccine (dated by TCRdb to about 2021). At the level of the whole study: Because spike-specific TCR depth and breadth did not differ between the two schedules, AZD1222 recipients who got a second dose at roughly 4 weeks were pooled with those who got a second dose at roughly 12 weeks. A total of 233 trial participants underwent TCR sequencing, of whom 207 had received two doses of AZD1222 and roughly 26 had received two doses of the MenACWY control vaccine. Trial participants were enrolled by age into subgroups of 18-55, 56-69 and 70-plus years, and 148, 28 and 57 TCR-sequenced participants, respectively, were included in these subgroups.

V is clipped by 0 bases and J by 5 bases, and the sequence between their germline boundaries is 8 bases long. The germline V gene supplies CDR1 SGHRS and CDR2 YFSETQ. The CDR3 runs 14 residues from the cysteine to the phenylalanine. Only the CDR3 DNA is retained, 42 bases long and in frame from the first base. The CDR3 regions of human TCRbeta chains were analyzed by immunosequencing. From the authors' description of their analysis: TCRs in the repertoires were compared against a reference library of SARS-CoV-2-specific TCRs that had been generated with the MIRA antigen-specificity platform. Breadth was defined as the fraction of unique TCRs that were SARS-CoV-2-associated. Depth was defined as the fraction of total T cells that were SARS-CoV-2-associated. Each spike-specific TCR was assigned to its reactive spike region and to a CD4 or CD8 class using the MIRA data. Log10-transformed breadth and depth values were compared by one-way ANOVA with Sidak's multiple comparisons tests. This is the immuneACCESS table as TCRdb keeps it, with only in-frame sequences that have V and J called. A part of the clones is gone; compared with another copy, unresolved V genes explain less than half, and the rest is unexplained. Clone size and the V and J calls come from that table; the DNA yielded D and trimming. This sample holds roughly 100,000 clones; about nine tenths were observed only once. The top ten clones comprise around 5% of the sample.

The sample's time point label, in plain terms: baseline before first vaccination. Vaccinee samples came from UK trials COV001 and COV002, including a single-blind randomized controlled phase 2/3 trial of AZD1222 (ChAdOx1 nCoV-19) in healthy adults. For TCRbeta chain sequencing, PBMC samples from trial participants were taken at day 0 and at day 28 after the second dose. Comment on this clone: Its antigen remains undetermined. Base qualities are missing; no much larger clone stands one base away.

Summary of the overall study and its limitations: Nearly half of unique spike-specific TCRs reportedly recognized epitopes outside regions mutated in the B.1.351 and B.1.1.7 variants. Conclusions about previously exposed vaccinees are limited, since just five to seven AZD1222 recipients were seropositive for SARS-CoV-2 at baseline. Most participants were white British and females outnumbered males, and the authors suggested that clonal diversity may have been underestimated. Because no day 14 peak-response samples were available, the repertoires could be characterized only after the peak T cell response. After two AZD1222 doses, both the breadth and the depth of spike-specific TCRs were significantly higher than at day 0 and than in MenACWY recipients. The whole spike protein was spanned by vaccine-associated CD4 TCRs, and dominant responses were seen in regions 160-218 and 743-854. In the small 56-69-year group, the increase in depth fell short of significance, most likely because of low power.

Sequenced here: peripheral blood, sampled on day 0 of AZD1222 vaccination. The receptor was isolated from an adult in good health. The chain employs TRBV5-1 and TRBJ2-2; the D region possibly corresponds to TRBD2 (5 bases align). The DNA sequence is TGCGCCAGCAGCTTGGGCCCGGGGACCGGGGAGCTGTTTTTT. Its product reads: CASSLGPGTGELFF. When the CDR3 is completed using the reference TRBV5-1 and TRBJ2-2 genes on either side, the full variable domain is KAGVTQTPRYLIKTRGQQVTLSCSPISGHRSVSWYQQTPGQGLQFLFEYFSETQRNKGNFPGRFSGRQFSNSRSEMNVSTLELGDSALYLCASSLGPGTGELFFGEGSRLTVL.